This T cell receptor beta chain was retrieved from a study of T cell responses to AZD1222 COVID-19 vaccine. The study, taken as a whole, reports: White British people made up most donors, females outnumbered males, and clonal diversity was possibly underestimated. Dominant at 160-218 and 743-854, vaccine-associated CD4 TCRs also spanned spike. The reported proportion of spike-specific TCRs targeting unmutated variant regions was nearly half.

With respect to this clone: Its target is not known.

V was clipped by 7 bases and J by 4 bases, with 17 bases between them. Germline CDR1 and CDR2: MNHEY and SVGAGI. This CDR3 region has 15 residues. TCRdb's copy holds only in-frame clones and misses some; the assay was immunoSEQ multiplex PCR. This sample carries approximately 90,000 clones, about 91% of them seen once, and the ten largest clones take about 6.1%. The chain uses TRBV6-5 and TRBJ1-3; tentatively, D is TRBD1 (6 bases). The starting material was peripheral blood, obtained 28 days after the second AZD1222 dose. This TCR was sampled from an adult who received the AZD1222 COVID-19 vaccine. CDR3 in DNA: TGTGCCAGCATCGACAGGCGCTTCTCGGGAAACACCATATATTTT. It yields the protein CASIDRRFSGNTIYF.